This record concerns one T cell receptor (beta chain) sequence. This entry is derived from a study of cytomegalovirus exposure and HLA in healthy donors. Researchers ran the PCR with 60 Vbeta and 13 Jbeta primers. Only in-frame clones appear in the TCRdb table, and some are missing; sequencing was by immunoSEQ multiplex PCR. Of 200,000 to 250,000 clones in the sample, about 83% are singletons; the top ten hold just over 1.4%. This sequence originates from a girl between 5 and 17 years old in good health and CMV-seronegative. Input material: PBMCs.

The CDR3 here is CASSATGTEDGYTF. In nucleotides, the CDR3 is TGTGCCAGCAGCGCGACCGGGACAGAGGATGGCTACACCTTC. The chain uses TRBV2 and TRBJ1-2; 7 nucleotides agree with TRBD1. Germline V gives CDR1 SNHLY, CDR2 FYNNEI. After removal of 6 bases from V and 6 bases from J, the junction contained 10 bases not matched to a gene. This CDR3 comprises 14 residues.